This TCR beta chain was documented in a study of OX40 agonist ivuxolimab in advanced cancers. This clone was picked up one time. Its cognate antigen is unknown. Findings and caveats of the study: CD4+ T cells averaged fewer expanded clones than CD8+ T cells.

The method was immunoSEQ multiplex PCR; TCRdb's version includes in-frame clones alone and lacks a portion of them. The sample includes 60,000 to 85,000 clones, around 83% of them seen just once. With 2 bases clipped from V and 2 bases from J, the junction kept 4 bases outside the gene matches. Germline CDR1 and CDR2: KGHSH and LQKENI. The CDR3 contains 16 residues. The chain couples TRBV18 to TRBJ2-3; 10 bases are shared with TRBD2. The source material was CD4+ or CD8+ T cells sorted from blood, sampled in a trial of the OX40 agonist ivuxolimab. The sequence derives from an adult with an advanced solid tumor such as melanoma, head and neck, liver or kidney cancer. The CDR3 DNA reads as TGTGCCAGCTCACCAAAGCGGGAGGGCAACACAGATACGCAGTATTTT. Protein product: CASSPKREGNTDTQYF.